This TCR beta chain appears in the sequencing data of a study of cytomegalovirus exposure and HLA in healthy donors (dated by TCRdb to the late 2010s). General notes on the study: According to an earlier analysis of 587 of the donors, about 179 million T cells yielded 90 million to 140 million unique TCR beta sequences and about 280 Gb of sequence data. An early release that covered 640 HLA-typed donors contained around 330 gigabases of sequencing data and around 80 million unique TCR sequences. The genetic ancestry cluster associated with self-reported Caucasian donors included 81% of the 398 genotyped donors. The study was designed to test whether signatures of past pathogen exposure could be identified by cataloging public T cell receptors. The study profiled the T cell repertoires of more than 500 subjects by immunosequencing and related them to cytomegalovirus serostatus. Along with the approximately 650-subject first cohort, a separate validation cohort of over a hundred different subjects was used. To predict cytomegalovirus infection status, the study combined high-throughput TCR immunosequencing, statistical association of individual TCRs with disease status, and machine learning. A later analysis re-examined previously published TCR beta repertoires from more than 550 donors and added high-resolution HLA genotyping to investigate patterns of TCR occurrence. The later analysis used no new phenotypic data to find candidate immune exposures, relying instead on TCR beta sequences and their occurrence across donors. In an earlier analysis of 550 to 700 of the donors, high-throughput TCR beta sequencing was used to judge whether each TCR beta V gene segment behaved as functional or pseudogenic. Donor age, sex, ethnicity and CMV serostatus were collected together with the repertoire data. Genome-wide SNP genotypes for about 65% of the roughly 670 donors were used in a later genetic analysis, which treated that subset as a discovery cohort. All discovery cohort repertoires had been generated using a single sequencing platform. Class I and class II HLA loci were covered by the typing at four-digit resolution. The number of donors typed differed by locus, with 629-630 for A, B, C, DRB1 and DQB1, roughly 550 for DQA1, approximately 580 for DPA1, and some 440 for DPB1. About five DR-DQ haplotypes were handled as single units for association and clustering, since linkage in the cohort was strong. Across 300 to 500 genotyped donors of the cohort, an average of roughly 250,000 unique TCR beta nucleotide sequences per donor were sequenced, and approximately 19% of those sequences were non-productive.

The cohort comprised under 700 healthy bone marrow donors. At the time of sampling, every cohort member was nominally healthy, though immune exposures that went unrecorded were likely present. The donor was CMV seropositive and belonged to the group of 270 or so seropositive cohort members. Every donor gave a peripheral blood sample, and the peripheral blood mononuclear cells from that sample were used for TCR beta sequencing. The Qiagen DNeasy Blood Extraction Kit was used to extract genomic DNA from the blood cell samples. CDR3 length: 15 amino acids, cysteine to phenylalanine. Left in the record is the CDR3 DNA by itself, 45 bases read in frame from the first base. Deletion took 0 bases off V and 4 bases off J, with a span of 13 bases between the germline ends. The germline V gene yields SGHTS for CDR1 and YDEGEE for CDR2. Results and caveats for the whole study, not just this receptor: Because counts were too low, approximately 18 rarely observed V segments, including chromosome 9 orphons, were excluded from the earlier analysis of a few hundred of the donors. A later analysis found that TCR association rates varied across HLA loci, with DRB1 alleles showing the most associated TCRs and HLA-C alleles the fewest. In both the original and validation cohorts, the classifier was reported to diagnose cytomegalovirus status with high specificity and sensitivity. A later analysis found that HLA-associated TCR beta chains were more clonally expanded and had lower generation probabilities than equally common non-associated chains. HLA typing was unavailable for some donors at each locus, so association tests used only the typed subset. Broadly in line with IMGT annotations, most TCR beta V segments showed up in productive rearrangements about 87% or about 30% of the time in an earlier analysis of 587 of the donors. For the cohort, immune exposure information was limited to CMV serostatus. The authors suggested that the approach could potentially be extended to other disease states and immunological phenotypes. Sequencing depth was assumed to be roughly uniform across donors in the presence/absence analyses, though that assumption may not hold. This cohort had only TCR beta chains sequenced, and the lack of alpha or paired-chain data limited which features could be detected. A group of highly shared sequence variants was considered likely to be a technical artifact of the sequencing pipeline. At a false discovery rate of 0.05, a later analysis linked 16,951 TCR beta sequences to specific HLA alleles. A few of the identified cytomegalovirus-associated TCR beta chains were confirmed in vitro to be specific for cytomegalovirus antigens. Most TCR sequences were observed very rarely across donors, whereas some public TCRs were present in many individuals. According to a later analysis, most CMV-associated TCR beta chains appeared to be HLA-restricted, and the HLA associations seemed to be driven largely by CMV exposure. A further reported finding was that TCR beta sequences accurately predicted the HLA-A and HLA-B alleles for most subjects in the first cohort. Several of the top co-occurrence clusters appeared to be linked to parvovirus B19, influenza, CMV and Epstein-Barr virus, according to a later analysis. The study gave a list of about 170 TCR beta chains associated with cytomegalovirus. V-gene and J-gene trimming of TCR beta chains was associated with a missense DCLRE1C variant in a later genetic analysis, and the association was replicated in an independent cohort. Linkage disequilibrium might explain the correlated functional status among segregating V segments, but an unknown experimental factor could not be ruled out. A later genetic analysis reported fewer N-insertions in productive TCRs among donors in an Asian-associated ancestry cluster than the roughly 690-donor mean. Assigning TCR associations to individual alleles was difficult when HLA alleles, especially DR and DQ, strongly co-occurred. Some IMGT-functional V segments, including TRBV6-2 and TRBV6-3, could not be distinguished by the 87-base-pair reads and were therefore excluded.

Library prep was done by the immunoSEQ multiplex PCR assay. For the multiplex PCR, a mixture combining 60 forward primers for TCR Vbeta segments and 13 reverse primers for TCR Jbeta segments was used. A multiplex PCR assay on genomic DNA amplified the CDR3 region of rearranged TCR beta genes. The Illumina HiSeq System was used to sequence the amplified TCR beta libraries as 87-base-pair reads. The study's own analysis went as follows. In a later analysis, 80 million or so unique TCR beta chains were counted across the roughly 610 repertoires, and about 9.9 million of these chains were shared by at least two donors. Raw reads were error-corrected and collapsed into unique sequences with a nearest-neighbor algorithm that merged closely related sequences to remove PCR and sequencing errors. To assign V, D and J gene segments, CDR3 sequences were aligned to IMGT reference sequences. For a sequence to be retained, a match of at least six nucleotides was required to both a V gene segment and a J gene segment. A rearrangement counted as productive if the CDR3 had no stop codons and remained in frame with V and J, and every other rearrangement counted as non-productive. Following IMGT convention, CDR3 was defined as the stretch from the second conserved V-encoded cysteine up to the conserved J-encoded phenylalanine. The earlier analysis of some 540 of the donors excluded any sequence lacking an unambiguous match to a single V gene segment. An earlier analysis of several hundred of the donors classified V segments as functional when productive rearrangements were above 56.7% and as segregating when the standard deviation between donors was above 5%. A statistical classification framework was built to diagnose cytomegalovirus status from the catalog of TCR beta chain sequences. V and J gene assignment, in a later analysis, came from comparing TCR nucleotide sequences with IMGT/GENE-DB human TR gene sequences. The TCRdist pipeline was used in a later analysis to assign CDR3 sequences and most-parsimonious VDJ recombination scenarios. A later analysis defined each TCR beta chain by its CDR3 amino acid sequence plus V-gene family, and excluded reads lacking a unique V-gene family. A later analysis removed several hundred highly shared, low-generation-probability nucleotide sequences to deal with suspected cross-contamination and a sequencing artifact. In a later analysis, a clonal expansion index for each public chain was calculated from normalized within-repertoire ranks of inferred template counts. In a later analysis, generation probabilities were computed with a VDJ recombination model fitted to out-of-frame rearrangements, and the resulting probabilities were checked against IGoR. In a later analysis, TCR-TCR, TCR-HLA and TCR-CMV co-occurrence was scored with hypergeometric tests, and a repertoire-size bias correction was applied to TCR pairs. In a later analysis, false discovery rates were estimated by permuting HLA or CMV assignments 20 times. In a later analysis, co-occurring TCRs were grouped using DBSCAN, with TCRdist sequence similarity added in when clustering inside HLA-allele-positive subsets. Repertoires with fewer than 30,000 or more than 120,000 public chains were left out of co-occurrence clustering, as were several repertoires with anomalous nucleotide sharing. The clones in this table, taken by TCRdb from immuneACCESS, are in-frame only. Not every clone is retained; where verified, under half of the shortfall comes from an unresolved V gene, and the cause of the rest is unknown. V, J and clone size were drawn from that table, and D and trimming were deduced from the DNA. Present in this sample are about 120,000 clones, roughly 71% of which were seen just once. Of the sample, over 6.5% is held by the ten largest clones.

Comments on this clone: Its antigen specificity is not known. The sample holds no much larger clone one base away, and base qualities are not on file.

This receptor was identified in a man between 18 and 35 years old in good health and CMV-seropositive. Sequencing was carried out using PBMCs. The sequence is built from TRBV5-8 and TRBJ1-1; TRBD1 is a possible D gene, resting on 5 matching bases. The DNA sequence reads TGTGCCAGCAGCTTGGAAATGGGGCGAGGCACTGAAGCTTTCTTT. This sequence encodes CASSLEMGRGTEAFF.